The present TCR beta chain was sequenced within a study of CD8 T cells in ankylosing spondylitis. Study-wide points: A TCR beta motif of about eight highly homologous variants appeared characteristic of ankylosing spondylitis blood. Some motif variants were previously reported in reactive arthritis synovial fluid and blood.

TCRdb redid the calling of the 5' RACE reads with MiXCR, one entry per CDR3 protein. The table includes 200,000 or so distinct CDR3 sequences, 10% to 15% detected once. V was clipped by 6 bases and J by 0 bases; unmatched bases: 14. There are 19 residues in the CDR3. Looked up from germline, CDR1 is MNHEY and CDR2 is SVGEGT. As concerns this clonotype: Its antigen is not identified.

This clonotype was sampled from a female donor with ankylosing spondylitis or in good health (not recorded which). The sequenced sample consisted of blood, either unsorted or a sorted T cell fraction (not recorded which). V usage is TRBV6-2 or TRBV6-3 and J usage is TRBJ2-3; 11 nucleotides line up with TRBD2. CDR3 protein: CASSKSTSGAQSSTDTQYF. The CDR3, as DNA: TGTGCCAGCAGCAAATCGACTAGCGGGGCACAATCTAGCACAGATACGCAGTATTTT.